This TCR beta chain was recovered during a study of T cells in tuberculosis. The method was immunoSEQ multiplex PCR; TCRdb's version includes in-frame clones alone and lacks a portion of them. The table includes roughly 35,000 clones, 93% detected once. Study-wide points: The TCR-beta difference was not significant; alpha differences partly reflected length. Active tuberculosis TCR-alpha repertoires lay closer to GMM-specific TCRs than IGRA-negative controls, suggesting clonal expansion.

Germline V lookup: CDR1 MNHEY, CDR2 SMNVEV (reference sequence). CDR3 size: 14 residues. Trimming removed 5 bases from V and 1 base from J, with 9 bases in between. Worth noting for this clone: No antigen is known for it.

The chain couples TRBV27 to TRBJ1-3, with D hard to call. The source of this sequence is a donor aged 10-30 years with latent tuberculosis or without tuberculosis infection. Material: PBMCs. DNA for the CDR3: TGTGCCAGCAGTCCAGGATTTTCTGGAAACACCATATATTTT. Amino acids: CASSPGFSGNTIYF.